This T cell receptor (beta chain) was sequenced for a study of Ad26.COV2.S vaccination and SARS-CoV-2 variants. Study in general: By the intramuscular route, Ad26.COV2.S was given once, or twice 56 days apart.

The count of this clone is one. CDR1 and CDR2 (germline): SEHNR, FQNEAQ (reference sequence). The CDR3 consists of 12 residues. Trimming pared 5 bases from V and 3 bases from J, leaving 2 bases between. Only in-frame clones appear in the TCRdb table, and some are missing; sequencing was by immunoSEQ multiplex PCR. The sample includes about 400,000 clones, roughly nine tenths of them seen just once. Treatment meaning: roughly 20 received Ad26.COV2.S at low or high dose, single or two shots; five or six received placebo; per-sample allocation not given. Sample collection was performed on day 63 after the first vaccine or placebo injection. Wuhan-strain SARS-CoV-2 spike was expressed by the Ad26 vector that made up the vaccine.

Sequences were derived from peripheral blood, sampled in a trial of Ad26.COV2.S vaccine versus placebo. V and J are TRBV7-9 and TRBJ2-6; D unresolved. This sequence originates from a person aged 18-65 years who received the Ad26.COV2.S COVID-19 vaccine or a placebo. The CDR3 bases are TGTGCCAGCAGCCGTGGGGCCAACGTCCTGACTTTC. Residues: CASSRGANVLTF. The full variable domain, in which reference TRBV7-9 and TRBJ2-6 provide the parts outside the CDR3, is DTGVSQNPRHKITKRGQNVTFRCDPISEHNRLYWYRQTLGQGPEFLTYFQNEAQLEKSRLLSDRFSAERPKGSFSTLEIQRTEQGDSAMYLCASSRGANVLTFGAGSRLTVL.